This TCR beta chain was obtained from a study of T-cell memory formation after mild COVID-19. Study-level information: TCR clusters were largely donor specific. Findings and limits, study-wide: Contracting clones from day 15 to 85 showed balanced CD4/CD8; later expanders favored CD4+. Mainly CM and EM harbored the contracting CD4+ clones; mainly EMRA harbored the CD8+ ones.

CDR3 size: 13 residues. Germline V gives CDR1 KGHSH, CDR2 LQKENI. Trimming removed 0 bases at V and 3 bases at J, with 5 bases between. This clonotype has just a few counts. Its antigen is not known. With constant-segment primers, 5'RACE yielded cDNA libraries of TCR alpha and TCR beta that carried sample barcodes and UMIs. TCRdb itself ran the 5' RACE reads through MiXCR, one entry per CDR3 protein. The sample yields 210,000 or so distinct CDR3 sequences, about 16% seen once. The material sequenced was PBMCs or a T cell subset sorted from them (not recorded which). The clonotype originates from an adult woman who had mild COVID-19 (a few samples of this study predate the infection). Cell type and time point are not known. The rearrangement joins TRBV18 to TRBJ2-5; no clear D. The CDR3 spells CASSPPNEETQYF. The CDR3 nucleotides are TGTGCCAGCTCACCACCCAACGAAGAGACCCAGTACTTC.